The 3 T cell receptor beta chains below come from one sample, sequenced in a study of blood T cell repertoires in COVID-19. TCRdb keeps only in-frame clones here, not all; method: immunoSEQ multiplex PCR. The sample has some 62,000 clones, more than 60% seen once. Sequencing was performed on peripheral blood. These TCRs come from a human donor in a cohort sampled during active COVID-19.

The chain joins TRBV7-3 to TRBJ2-1, with D possibly matching TRBD2 (5 bases). Germline loops: CDR1 SGHTA, CDR2 FQGTGA. Deletions cut 1 base from V and 0 bases from J, with 16 bases between. This CDR3 has 18 amino acids. The CDR3 protein is CASSLISEGRSSYNEQFF. In DNA, the CDR3 is TGTGCCAGCAGCTTAATCTCCGAGGGCAGGAGCTCCTACAATGAGCAGTTCTTC.

V gene TRBV5-4 combines with J gene TRBJ2-3, with 12 bases that match TRBD2. The germline CDR1 and CDR2 sequences are SGHNT and YYREEE (reference sequence). V gave up 4 bases and J gave up 5 bases; unmatched junction bases: 8. The CDR3 length is 16 residues. CDR3 in DNA: TGTGCCAGCAGCCGCGCTAGCGGGGGGGCTGGAGATACGCAGTATTTT. Protein: CASSRASGGAGDTQYF.

The chain recombines TRBV5-4 with TRBJ1-4; 9 bases align to TRBD1. Per germline, CDR1 SGHNT and CDR2 YYREEE (reference sequence). This CDR3 is built from 14 residues. Trimming at V came to 5 bases and at J to 8 bases, leaving 7 bases not matched to a gene. This CDR3 reads CASSEGQGGEKLFF. CDR3 bases: TGTGCCAGCAGTGAGGGACAGGGTGGCGAAAAACTGTTTTTT.